This T cell receptor (beta chain) stems from a study of chemoradiotherapy in HPV16-positive cancers. The CDR3 runs 15 residues. Germline assignment: CDR1 SGHKS and CDR2 YYEKEE (reference sequence). V lost 3 bases, J lost 2 bases, and 14 bases lay in between. The assay was immunoSEQ multiplex PCR, and TCRdb's table has in-frame clones only and misses some. The sample lists some 32,000 clones, about 88% occurring once. The input for sequencing was blood, taken from a patient who underwent chemoradiotherapy. The receptor comes from a human donor with HPV-associated anogenital cancer. The chain is built from TRBV5-5 and TRBJ1-1; TRBD1 might be the D (5 bases). This CDR3 reads CASSSSPRENTEAFF. The CDR3 DNA reads as TGTGCCAGCAGCTCCAGCCCCAGGGAAAACACTGAAGCTTTCTTT.